This paragraph covers one T cell receptor beta chain sequence. Antigen specificity is unknown. This specimen belongs to a study of T-cell reconstitution after alpha-beta-depleted transplantation in children. This CDR3 is built from 16 residues. From germline, CDR1 is KGHSH and CDR2 LQKENI. The V end was cut by 0 bases, the J end by 1 base, with 11 bases between. Using unique molecular identifiers, the investigators prepared the TCRbeta library. MiXCR, applied by TCRdb to the PCR reads, yields one record per CDR3 protein. The sample carries 350,000 to 500,000 distinct CDR3 sequences, over 40% recorded once. Study-wide points: It was newly produced T cells that mostly accounted for T-cell counts and diversity one year after transplant. Surviving recipient cells, namely T cells and thymic progenitors, were the source of high day-60 TCRbeta diversity in some patients. By about two months after transplant, alpha-beta T cells reportedly arose from several hundred graft clones that had expanded.

The clonotype originates from a girl aged 2 to 9 with aplastic anemia, due to receive a stem cell transplant. The material sequenced was PBMCs, taken before TCRalphabeta/CD19-depleted stem cell transplant. This chain uses TRBV18 with TRBJ2-3; D tentatively fits TRBD1 or TRBD2 (5 bases each). CDR3 residues: CASSPPAMGGTDTQYF. DNA of the CDR3: TGTGCCAGCTCACCACCGGCGATGGGGGGCACAGATACGCAGTATTTT.